This TCR beta chain comes out of a study of blood T cells in healthy people across ages. Study-level results: With age, beta diversity per million T cells declined roughly linearly, significantly by 30 to 50. The study found more naive CD4+ cells and higher diversity in long-lived than aged donors.

Points on this clonotype: Its antigen is currently unknown.

A second about 6 to 12 cycle PCR used barcoded and J-beta primers. Each sample provided no less than 3 million CDR3-containing paired-end reads. Using its own MiXCR run on the 5' RACE reads, TCRdb lists one record per CDR3 protein. The sample includes about 1.4 million distinct CDR3 sequences, roughly 60% of them seen just once. This TCR came from a young man in good health. The sample consisted of blood.

CDR3 sequence (DNA): TGCGCCAGCAGCTTGGAGGGAAAGGAAAGGCCCCAGCATTTT. Amino acid sequence: CASSLEGKERPQHF. V is TRBV5-1 and J is TRBJ1-5; D is undetermined. This CDR3 region has 14 residues. Trimming removed 0 bases at V and 9 bases at J, with 13 bases between. CDR1 and CDR2 (germline): SGHRS, YFSETQ.